The 27 T cell receptor beta chains reported below all come from one sample, sequenced in a study of T cell repertoires in cytomegalovirus infection. TCRdb independently ran MiXCR on the reads; one entry per CDR3 protein. Of around 100,000 distinct CDR3 sequences listed, over 9.5% are singletons. These TCRs are of unknown antigen specificity. Sequencing used PBMCs, sequenced either directly or after in vitro stimulation (not recorded which). Receptors originate from a human donor in good health (CMV status not recorded). Some clones in this sample may be carry-over from other donors' samples.

The table lists this clonotype with a few counts. The chain employs TRBV27 and TRBJ1-2; TRBD1 is a possible D gene (6 bases). The germline V gene has CDR1 MNHEY and CDR2 SMNVEV (reference sequence). V was trimmed by 2 bases and J by 4 bases, leaving 8 bases between them. The CDR3 runs to 13 residues. The CDR3, as DNA: TGTGCCAGCAGTTTACAGGGGTTCTATGGCTACACCTTC. Its translation is CASSLQGFYGYTF.

In its sample, this clonotype was seen a few times. V usage is TRBV7-2 and J usage is TRBJ1-3; no firm D call. V shed 6 bases and J shed 0 bases, with 9 bases lying between them. CDR1 and CDR2 (germline): SGHTA, FQGNSA. There are 14 residues in the CDR3. CDR3 nucleotides: TGTGCCAGCAGATCGGGTTACTCTGGAAACACCATATATTTT. It translates to CASRSGYSGNTIYF.

This clonotype occurred many times. The chain is built from TRBV6-1 and TRBJ1-1; 9 bases align to TRBD1. The CDR3 totals 14 residues. J gave up 6 bases and V 4 bases, and 6 bases lay outside the gene matches. Germline V gives CDR1 MNHNS, CDR2 SASEGT. Here the CDR3 reads CASSGTGVRPEAFF. The CDR3 DNA reads as TGTGCCAGCAGTGGGACAGGGGTCCGCCCTGAAGCTTTCTTT.

This clonotype has at least ten counts. The V and J genes are TRBV7-2 and TRBJ2-7, with 12 bases lining up with TRBD2. With V trimmed by 1 base and J by 4 bases, 5 bases remained unmatched. Germline values: CDR1 SGHTA, CDR2 FQGNSA. The CDR3 sequence is 16 residues long. The chain's CDR3 is CASSLGLAGVGYEQYF. The CDR3 DNA is TGTGCCAGCAGCTTAGGACTAGCGGGAGTGGGGTACGAGCAGTACTTC.

This clonotype was detected many times. V gene TRBV7-9 combines with J gene TRBJ1-5; TRBD1 matches 7 bases. CDR1 is SEHNR and CDR2 is FQNEAQ in the germline V gene (reference sequence). The CDR3 covers 13 residues. The J segment lost 7 bases and the V segment lost 5 bases, leaving 5 bases of the junction unmatched. CDR3 bases: TGTGCCAGCAGCCCCCAGGGGGACCAGCCCCAGCATTTT. Its protein is CASSPQGDQPQHF. The variable domain in full, with the rest retrieved from reference TRBV7-9 and TRBJ1-5, is DTGVSQNPRHKITKRGQNVTFRCDPISEHNRLYWYRQTLGQGPEFLTYFQNEAQLEKSRLLSDRFSAERPKGSFSTLEIQRTEQGDSAMYLCASSPQGDQPQHFGDGTRLSIL.

This clonotype was detected ten times or more. This chain links TRBV19 with TRBJ2-2; 10 nucleotides align to TRBD2. The CDR3 sequence is 16 residues long. Germline lookup yields CDR1 LNHDA and CDR2 SQIVND (reference sequence). V shed 4 bases, J shed 7 bases, and the junction held 9 bases outside the gene matches. In DNA form, the CDR3 reads TGTGCCAGTAGTAGTGCGAGCGGGAGGGCCGACGGGGAGCTGTTTTTT. As protein: CASSSASGRADGELFF.

This clonotype was picked up many times. The CDR3 loop is CASSLASRDREYGYTF. The CDR3 DNA sequence: TGTGCCAGCAGCCTCGCATCCCGGGACAGGGAATACGGCTACACCTTC. The rearrangement uses TRBV7-2 and TRBJ1-2, with TRBD1 identical over 9 bases. Unmatched junction bases numbered 15, after V lost 5 bases and J lost 8 bases. Per germline, CDR1 SGHTA and CDR2 FQGNSA. The CDR3 has 16 residues.

This chain connects TRBV27 to TRBJ1-5; 7 bases align to TRBD1. CDR3 length: 14 residues. V lost 5 bases, J lost 3 bases, and 4 bases stayed unmatched. CDR1 and CDR2 (germline): MNHEY, SMNVEV (reference sequence). CDR3 in DNA: TGTGCCAGCAGTGCCGGGACAGTCAATCAGCCCCAGCATTTT. Translation gives CASSAGTVNQPQHF.

The chain employs TRBV10-3 and TRBJ2-3; perhaps TRBD2 as D (7 bases). Germline V lookup: CDR1 ENHRY, CDR2 SYGVKD. The CDR3 consists of 15 residues. The V gene lost 8 bases and the J gene lost 9 bases, with 24 bases spanning the gap. Written as DNA, the CDR3 is TGTGCCATCGGGGGGGCCCCTGGCGCCCTTGTCACGCAGTATTTT. This encodes CAIGGAPGALVTQYF.

This clonotype was detected ten times or more. The chain is built from TRBV11-2 and TRBJ1-1; D gene unclear. CDR3 size: 14 residues. Trimming removed 1 base at V and 1 base at J, with 7 bases between. From germline, CDR1 is SGHAT and CDR2 FQNNGV. CDR3 nucleotide sequence: TGTGCCAGCAGCTTAGTCGGGCCGAACACTGAAGCTTTCTTT. This translates into CASSLVGPNTEAFF.

This clonotype was found many times. J is TRBJ1-1 and V is TRBV7-2; D possibly corresponds to TRBD1 (6 bases). CDR1 and CDR2 from the germline V gene are SGHTA and FQGNSA. This CDR3 region has 17 residues. V was pared by 1 base and J by 0 bases, with 15 bases between. The CDR3 DNA reads TGTGCCAGCAGCTTAGGGGGGGCCATCTTAATGAACACTGAAGCTTTCTTT. Translation: CASSLGGAILMNTEAFF.

This chain connects TRBV24-1 to TRBJ2-1; no definite D call. V lost 0 bases to trimming and J lost 8 bases, with 22 bases between them. This CDR3 region has 18 residues. CDR1 and CDR2 from the germline V gene are KGHDR and SFDVKD. CDR3 in amino acids: CATSDLRPSSPSLDEQFF. In DNA, the CDR3 is TGTGCCACCAGTGATTTGCGGCCCTCCTCCCCTAGTCTGGATGAGCAGTTCTTC.

V usage is TRBV27 and J usage is TRBJ2-1; D call uncertain. Germline assignment: CDR1 MNHEY and CDR2 SMNVEV (reference sequence). The CDR3 extends over 15 amino acids. Trimming shortened V by 8 bases and J by 7 bases, and 21 bases separated the two germline ends. CDR3 loop: CASRKAGERTNEQFF. CDR3 DNA sequence: TGTGCCAGCCGCAAAGCTGGGGAACGTACGAATGAGCAGTTCTTC.

This clonotype was detected many times. J is TRBJ2-7 and V is TRBV7-2; 8 bases are a match to TRBD2. Trimming cost V 1 base and J 3 bases; bases outside gene matches: 8. CDR1 and CDR2 (germline): SGHTA, FQGNSA. The CDR3 runs 16 residues. CDR3 nucleotides: TGTGCCAGCAGCTTAGGGGGTAGCGGGGCAAGCTACGAGCAGTACGTC. As protein: CASSLGGSGASYEQYV.

This clonotype was counted at least ten times. V gene TRBV7-9 combines with J gene TRBJ2-5; 9 bases are shared with TRBD2. The CDR3 is 14 amino acids. Losses at the gene ends were 2 bases for V and 5 bases for J; bases not matched to a gene: 3. Germline V CDR1 and CDR2: SEHNR, FQNEAQ (reference sequence). CDR3 residues: CASSLNSGSETQYF. DNA for the CDR3: TGTGCCAGCAGCTTAAATAGCGGGAGTGAGACCCAGTACTTC.

The DNA for the CDR3 is TGTGCCAGCAGCCCCTCGGTCGGGGGAATCTATGGCTACACCTTC. Protein sequence: CASSPSVGGIYGYTF. The rearrangement uses TRBV5-6 and TRBJ1-2; the D gene is possibly TRBD1 (5 bases). V was clipped by 4 bases and J by 4 bases, with 17 bases between them. There are 15 residues in the CDR3. Germline V gene lookup returns CDR1 SGHDT and CDR2 YYEEEE.

This clonotype was seen repeatedly, ten times or more. This sequence joins TRBV19 and TRBJ2-1; 7 nucleotides match TRBD2. The V segment lost 2 bases and the J segment 5 bases; nucleotides outside the gene matches: 6. Looked up from germline, CDR1 is LNHDA and CDR2 is SQIVND (reference sequence). This CDR3 spans 15 amino acids. The CDR3 loop reads CASSIPWGGHNEQFF. The CDR3 DNA is TGTGCCAGTAGTATACCCTGGGGGGGACACAATGAGCAGTTCTTC.

This clonotype came up many times. V gene TRBV7-3 combines with J gene TRBJ2-5; D gene ambiguous. The CDR3 is made up of 13 amino acids. Trimming left V 1 base short and J 1 base short, with 4 bases between. Germline CDR1 is SGHTA and CDR2 is FQGTGA. Written as DNA, the CDR3 is TGTGCCAGCAGCTTAAGTGTCCAAGAGACCCAGTACTTC. As protein: CASSLSVQETQYF.

This clonotype was counted only a few times. CDR3 protein: CASSVGRGASGYNEQFF. In nucleotides, the CDR3 is TGTGCCAGCAGCGTAGGTCGAGGAGCTAGCGGTTACAATGAGCAGTTCTTC. This chain joins TRBV9 and TRBJ2-1, with 7 bases that match TRBD2. J gave up 4 bases and V 0 bases, and 10 bases lay outside the gene matches. Germline loops: CDR1 SGDLS, CDR2 YYNGEE. The CDR3 length is 17 residues.

This clonotype has at least ten counts. This chain connects TRBV7-9 to TRBJ1-4; D uncertain. Germline V gives CDR1 SEHNR, CDR2 FQNEAQ (reference sequence). This CDR3 contains 15 residues. V lost 5 bases and J 7 bases, leaving 17 bases between the germline ends. The CDR3 sequence is CASSQGLGLGEKLFF. The CDR3 region has the DNA TGTGCCAGCAGCCAAGGACTCGGGCTAGGTGAAAAACTGTTTTTT.

This clonotype was recorded at least ten times. The rearrangement links TRBV5-6 to TRBJ2-7; 8 bases are shared with TRBD2. The CDR3 has 14 residues. V gave up 4 bases and J gave up 3 bases; unmatched junction bases: 6. CDR1 is SGHDT, CDR2 YYEEEE, per germline. CDR3 loop: CASSRTSGHYEQYV. The CDR3 nucleotides read TGTGCCAGCAGCAGAACTAGCGGACACTACGAGCAGTACGTC.

The gene calls are TRBV2 and TRBJ2-6, with 9 bases that match TRBD1. Trimming removed 6 bases from V and 0 bases from J; junction bases left unmatched: 6. The CDR3 has 17 residues. CDR1 and CDR2 (germline): SNHLY, FYNNEI. CDR3 in amino acids: CASSPGQGYSGANVLTF. In DNA, the CDR3 is TGTGCCAGCAGCCCGGGACAGGGTTACTCTGGGGCCAACGTCCTGACTTTC.

This clonotype was observed many times. The V and J genes are TRBV5-3 and TRBJ1-1, with a weak D call TRBD1 (6 bases). TRBV5-3 belongs to the ORF category, with a function that is uncertain. This CDR3 has 18 residues. V was clipped by 4 bases and J by 0 bases, with 22 bases between them. CDR3 in amino acids: CARSASQGKSSMNTEAFF. The DNA of the CDR3 is TGTGCCAGAAGCGCCTCACAGGGTAAAAGTAGCATGAACACTGAAGCTTTCTTT.

This clonotype was recorded at least ten times. The chain uses TRBV7-9 and TRBJ2-1; no definite D call. The CDR3 covers 12 residues. Germline CDR1 is SEHNR and CDR2 is FQNEAQ (reference sequence). V was pared by 5 bases and J by 12 bases, with 14 bases between. DNA for the CDR3: TGTGCCAGCAGCACCTCTGGGGTAGGGCAGTTCTTC. It yields the protein CASSTSGVGQFF.

This clonotype appeared once. The chain uses TRBV2 and TRBJ1-4; D is unclear. Trimming cost V 8 bases and J 6 bases, with 7 bases left between them. Germline values: CDR1 SNHLY, CDR2 FYNNEI. CDR3 length: 11 amino acids. In nucleotides, the CDR3 is TGTGCCAGCTATTGGGATGAAAAACTGTTTTTT. It specifies CASYWDEKLFF.

This clonotype was recorded at least ten times. The chain links TRBV7-2 to TRBJ1-6; 7 bases align to TRBD1. Germline CDR1 reads SGHTA; CDR2 reads FQGNSA. CDR3 length: 17 residues. Unmatched junction bases numbered 10, after V lost 5 bases and J lost 3 bases. CDR3 nucleotide sequence: TGTGCCAGCAGCCCAAAACTTGGGACAGACTATAATTCACCCCTCCACTTT. Translated, it gives CASSPKLGTDYNSPLHF.

This clonotype was seen ten or more times. The CDR3 region is CASSLETETTF. In DNA form, the CDR3 reads TGTGCCAGCAGCTTAGAGACAGAAACCACCTTC. The chain is built from TRBV7-2 and TRBJ1-2, with a weak D call TRBD1 (5 bases). Trimming shortened V by 1 base and J by 13 bases, and 10 bases separated the two germline ends. This CDR3 has 11 residues. Germline V lookup: CDR1 SGHTA, CDR2 FQGNSA.